The source of this T cell receptor beta chain is a study of breast tumors, draining lymph nodes, adjacent tissues (dated by TCRdb to the mid-2010s). About the full investigation: Breast cancer patients provided tumor, adjacent nontumor tissue and axillary lymph nodes, and the study compared the TCR beta repertoires across these three sources. In human breast cancer, the study set out to assess how tumor, surrounding tissue and draining lymph node repertoires relate to one another and whether T cells might be exchanged between them.

What the authors observed across the whole study: T-cell repertoire diversity in tumors was found to be lower than in lymph nodes but higher than in nontumor tissue, and preferential V and J gene usage was observed. Tumor and nontumor tissue repertoires were found to be significantly more similar in luminal-like than in basal-like breast cancer. The data were considered consistent with the idea that most tumor T cells come from the lymph node and then expand in tumor tissue. The conclusion that tumor T cells originate in lymph nodes was presented as consistent with a hypothesis rather than as directly demonstrated.

The CDR3 starts with the cysteine, ends with the phenylalanine, and has 15 residues. This entry keeps only the CDR3 DNA: 45 bases, framed from base 1. Trimming takes 6 bases from V and 4 bases from J, and the germline ends sit 13 bases apart. The germline V gene (reference sequence) provides CDR1 LNHDA and CDR2 SQIVND. Lymph node samples came from the axillary draining lymph nodes of breast cancer patients. The listed sequencing device is Illumina HiSeq 2000. Multiplex PCR amplification was used to generate the TCR beta chain libraries. High-throughput sequencing was used to analyze the amplified TCR beta chain products. The raw public data were reprocessed by TCRdb itself: fastp quality trimming at Q25, MiXCR clonotype calling, in-frame beta chains only. Every CDR3 protein is listed once, alongside the most common genes and DNA of its rows. The sample has approximately 130,000 distinct CDR3 sequences on record, about 22% of them singletons. The biggest ten clones account for around 2.7% of the sample.

This clonotype was recorded many times. Its target antigen remains unknown. No per-base quality is available; no much larger clone lies one base away. The sample taken for sequencing was axillary lymph node tissue. The chain is encoded by TRBV19 joined to TRBJ1-6; the D gene is perhaps TRBD1, from 5 matching bases. This sequence originates from a female donor with breast cancer. Some clones in this sample may be carry-over from other donors' samples. The bases are TGTGCCAGTAGGACTGGGACGGCATATAATTCACCCCTCCACTTT. This is translated as CASRTGTAYNSPLHF.